The clone carrying this T cell receptor (beta chain) showed up many times. Individual cDNA molecules carried attached unique molecular identifiers. TCRdb itself ran the 5' RACE reads through MiXCR, one entry per CDR3 protein. The table lists more than 25,000 distinct CDR3 sequences, 3.5% to 5.5% of them singletons. The record originates from a study of early T cells in non-severe SARS-CoV-2 infection. The germline V gene has CDR1 MDHEN and CDR2 SYDVKM. The CDR3 consists of 15 residues. The germline V and J ends were trimmed by 6 bases and 0 bases, with 15 bases remaining between them. The clonotype originates from an adult who was a healthcare worker with PCR-confirmed SARS-CoV-2 infection or an uninfected control (not recorded which). Sequenced material: whole blood, taken at baseline. The chain has TRBV28 and TRBJ2-7, with D maybe TRBD1 (5 bases). CDR3 nucleotides: TGTGCCAGCAGCCCCCCGACAGTCCTCTCCTACGAGCAGTACTTC. Encoded protein: CASSPPTVLSYEQYF.